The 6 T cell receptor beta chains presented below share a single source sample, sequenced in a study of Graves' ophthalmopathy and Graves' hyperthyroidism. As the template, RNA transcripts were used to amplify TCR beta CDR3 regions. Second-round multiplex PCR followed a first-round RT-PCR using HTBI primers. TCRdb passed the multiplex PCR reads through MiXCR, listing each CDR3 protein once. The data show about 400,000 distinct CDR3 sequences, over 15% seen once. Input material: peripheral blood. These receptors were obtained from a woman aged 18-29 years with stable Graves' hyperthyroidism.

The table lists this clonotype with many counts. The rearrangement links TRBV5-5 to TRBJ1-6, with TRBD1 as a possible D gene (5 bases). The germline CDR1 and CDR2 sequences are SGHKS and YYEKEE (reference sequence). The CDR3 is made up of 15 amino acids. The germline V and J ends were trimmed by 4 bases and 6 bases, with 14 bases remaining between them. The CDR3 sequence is CASSQDGTLNSPLHF. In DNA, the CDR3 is TGTGCCAGCAGCCAGGACGGGACGCTTAATTCACCCCTCCACTTT.

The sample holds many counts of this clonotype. CDR3 DNA sequence: TGTGCCAGCAGTTTCAATTTAGAGACCCAGTACTTC. This encodes CASSFNLETQYF. The V call is TRBV12-3 or TRBV12-4, the J call TRBJ2-5, with D unclear. Trimming cost V 3 bases and J 4 bases, with 6 bases left between them. The CDR3 length is 12 residues.

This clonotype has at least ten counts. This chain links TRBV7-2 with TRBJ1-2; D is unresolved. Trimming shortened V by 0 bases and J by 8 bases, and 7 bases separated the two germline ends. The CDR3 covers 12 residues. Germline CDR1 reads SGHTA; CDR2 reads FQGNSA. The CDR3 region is CASSLAHDGYTF. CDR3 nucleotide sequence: TGTGCCAGCAGCTTAGCCCACGACGGCTACACCTTC.

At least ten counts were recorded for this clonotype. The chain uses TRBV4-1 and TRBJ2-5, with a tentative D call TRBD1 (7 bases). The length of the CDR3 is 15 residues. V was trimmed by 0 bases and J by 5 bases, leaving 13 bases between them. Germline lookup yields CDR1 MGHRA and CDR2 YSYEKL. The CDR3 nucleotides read TGCGCCAGCAGCCAAGAGGAGGGGGCGCGGGAGACCCAGTACTTC. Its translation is CASSQEEGARETQYF.

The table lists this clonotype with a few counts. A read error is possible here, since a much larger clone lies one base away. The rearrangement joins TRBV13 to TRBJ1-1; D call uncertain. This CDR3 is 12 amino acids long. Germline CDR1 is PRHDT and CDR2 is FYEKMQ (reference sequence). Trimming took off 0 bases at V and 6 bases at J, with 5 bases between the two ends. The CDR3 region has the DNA TGTGCCAGCAGCTTAGGGGCCGCTGAAGCTTTCTTT. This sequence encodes CASSLGAAEAFF.

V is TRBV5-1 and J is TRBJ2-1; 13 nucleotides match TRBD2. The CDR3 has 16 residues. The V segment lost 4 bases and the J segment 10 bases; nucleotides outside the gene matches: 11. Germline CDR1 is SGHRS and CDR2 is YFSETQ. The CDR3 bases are TGCGCCAGCAGCGGACTAGCGGGGGTCCCAAGCGACGAGCAGTTCTTC. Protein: CASSGLAGVPSDEQFF. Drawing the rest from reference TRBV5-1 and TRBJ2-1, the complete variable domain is KAGVTQTPRYLIKTRGQQVTLSCSPISGHRSVSWYQQTPGQGLQFLFEYFSETQRNKGNFPGRFSGRQFSNSRSEMNVSTLELGDSALYLCASSGLAGVPSDEQFFGPGTRLTVL.